The entry below gives a single TCR beta chain sequence along with its context. Its antigen remains unknown. Germline CDR1 reads SGHAT; CDR2 reads FQNNGV. The CDR3 covers 16 residues. V lost 6 bases and J lost 0; bases outside the gene matches: 9. Using immunoSEQ multiplex PCR, the repertoire was profiled, and TCRdb retains in-frame clones only, with some absent. Among 140,000 or so clones listed, about 88% were seen once. These data belong to a study of T cell responses to AZD1222 COVID-19 vaccine. Findings and limits, study-wide: Spike-wide vaccine-associated CD4 TCRs dominated at 160-218 and 743-854. Donors were chiefly white British, with a greater number of females, and clonal diversity was perhaps underestimated.

The V call is TRBV11-2, the J call TRBJ2-5, with 8 bases identical to TRBD1. The source was peripheral blood, collected on day 0 of AZD1222 vaccination. This sequence originates from an adult in good health. This chain's CDR3 is CASSSLPGQDQETQYF. In nucleotides, the CDR3 is TGTGCCAGCAGTTCACTACCGGGACAGGACCAAGAGACCCAGTACTTC.